The clone carrying this T cell receptor (beta chain) showed up just once. This sample was included in a study of control samples from healthy donors and cancer patients. The length of the CDR3 is 13 residues. Per the germline V gene, CDR1 is SGHRS and CDR2 is YFSETQ. V lost 5 bases and J lost 5; bases outside the gene matches: 4. Clones were sequenced by immunoSEQ multiplex PCR, and TCRdb holds only the in-frame ones, with some missing. This table holds roughly 190,000 clones, roughly 91% found once. Sequencing was performed on blood. The sequence came from a woman in her 30s in good health. The rearrangement links TRBV5-1 to TRBJ1-5, with TRBD1 matching 7 bases. Here the CDR3 reads CASRPGTDQPQHF. CDR3 nucleotides: TGCGCCAGCAGACCCGGGACAGATCAGCCCCAGCATTTT.